The 27 T cell receptor beta chains listed next were all sequenced from one sample in a study of identical twins. TCRdb reprocessed the 5' RACE reads via MiXCR and lists one record per CDR3 protein. The table lists around 670,000 distinct CDR3 sequences, less than 7% of them singletons. Sequencing used naive T cells sorted from blood. These receptors were collected from a man aged 18-30 years in good health.

V is TRBV5-1 and J is TRBJ1-4; D gene unclear. V was shortened by 2 bases and J by 4 bases, with 9 bases between the two germline ends. The CDR3 runs to 14 residues. CDR1 and CDR2 (germline): SGHRS, YFSETQ. The CDR3 DNA sequence: TGCGCCAGCAGCTTTGACGTGGGTAATGAAAAACTGTTTTTT. Amino acids: CASSFDVGNEKLFF.

The chain employs TRBV4-3 and TRBJ2-7, with D hard to call. V lost 3 bases, J lost 3 bases, and 15 bases lay in between. Germline V gene lookup returns CDR1 LGHNA and CDR2 YSLEER. This CDR3 spans 15 amino acids. The CDR3 DNA is TGCGCCAGCAGCCAGGGTGGAGTCGGAAGCTACGAGCAGTACTTC. Translated, it gives CASSQGGVGSYEQYF.

This clonotype was detected many times. The chain recombines TRBV4-1 with TRBJ2-2, with 7 bases lining up with TRBD2. Germline V lookup: CDR1 MGHRA, CDR2 YSYEKL. This CDR3 is built from 17 residues. The J segment lost 6 bases and the V segment lost 4 bases, leaving 14 bases of the junction unmatched. CDR3 amino acids: CASSPRLAQPPPGELFF. The CDR3 region has the DNA TGCGCCAGCAGCCCACGACTAGCCCAGCCACCCCCCGGGGAGCTGTTTTTT.

The V and J genes are TRBV9 and TRBJ2-7; 10 bases map to TRBD1. The J segment lost 1 base and the V segment lost 2 bases, leaving 3 bases of the junction unmatched. Germline V gene lookup returns CDR1 SGDLS and CDR2 YYNGEE. The CDR3 has 15 residues. For the CDR3, the DNA is TGTGCCAGCAGCGTGGGACAGGGGTTATCCTACGAGCAGTACTTC. Its protein is CASSVGQGLSYEQYF.

This clonotype was recorded a few times. This sequence joins TRBV24-1 and TRBJ2-1, with TRBD2 identical over 14 bases. The CDR3 consists of 16 residues. Germline CDR1 is KGHDR and CDR2 is SFDVKD. V shed 2 bases, J shed 8 bases, and the junction held 4 bases outside the gene matches. CDR3 coding DNA: TGTGCCACCAGTGATTCATGGACTAGCGGGAGGTATGAGCAGTTCTTC. Encoded protein: CATSDSWTSGRYEQFF.

The table lists this clonotype with many counts. This chain joins TRBV25-1 and TRBJ2-3; D is unclear. The V gene lost 1 base and the J gene lost 2 bases, with 7 bases spanning the gap. The CDR3 spans 14 residues. Germline lookup yields CDR1 MGHDK and CDR2 SYGVNS. This CDR3 reads CASSELGPTDTQYF. CDR3 nucleotide sequence: TGTGCCAGCAGTGAATTAGGCCCCACAGATACGCAGTATTTT.

This clonotype occurred many times. V usage is TRBV20-1 and J usage is TRBJ2-3; either TRBD1 or TRBD2 may supply D (7 bases each). V lost 6 bases and J 4 bases, leaving 14 bases between the germline ends. The CDR3 loop spans 13 amino acids. The V gene's germline CDR1 is DFQATT and CDR2 SNEGSKA (reference sequence). The CDR3 nucleotides read TGCAGTGCCCCAGGGGGGGGATCAGATACGCAGTATTTT. Its protein is CSAPGGGSDTQYF.

This clonotype has at least ten counts. The V and J genes are TRBV5-4 and TRBJ1-1; TRBD1 might be the D (6 bases). Germline lookup yields CDR1 SGHNT and CDR2 YYREEE (reference sequence). Deletions cut 4 bases from V and 7 bases from J, with 8 bases between. CDR3 size: 11 residues. Here the CDR3 reads CASSGQYEAFF. CDR3 DNA: TGTGCCAGCAGCGGACAGTATGAAGCTTTCTTT.

The rearrangement uses TRBV7-2 and TRBJ2-7; 9 bases line up with TRBD1. This CDR3 comprises 14 residues. CDR1 SGHTA and CDR2 FQGNSA come from the germline V gene. V gave up 7 bases and J gave up 3 bases; unmatched junction bases: 7. The CDR3 nucleotides read TGTGCCAGCACCCAAGGACAGGGGCTCTACGAGCAGTACTTC. Translation gives CASTQGQGLYEQYF.

There are many counts of this clonotype. The V call is TRBV6-2 or TRBV6-3, the J call TRBJ2-7, with no clear D. This CDR3 has 15 amino acids. Trimming cost V 5 bases and J 1 base, with 15 bases left between them. Looked up from germline, CDR1 is MNHEY and CDR2 is SVGEGT. This CDR3 is CASSQVDWGSYEQYF. The CDR3 coding sequence is TGTGCCAGCAGTCAAGTCGATTGGGGTTCCTACGAGCAGTACTTC.

This clonotype was observed many times. This chain links TRBV30 with TRBJ2-3, with D possibly being TRBD1 (5 bases). Per germline, CDR1 GTSNPN and CDR2 SVGIG (reference sequence). The V end was cut by 7 bases, the J end by 4 bases, with 15 bases between. CDR3 length: 13 residues. The chain's CDR3 is CALGALHADTQYF. As DNA, the CDR3 is TGTGCCTTAGGGGCCCTACATGCAGATACGCAGTATTTT.

This sequence joins TRBV20-1 and TRBJ2-5, with no clear D. Trimming shortened V by 3 bases and J by 5 bases, and 22 bases separated the two germline ends. The CDR3 has 16 amino acids. CDR1 and CDR2 (germline): DFQATT, SNEGSKA (reference sequence). The CDR3 sequence: CSASPVASSRTETQYF. CDR3 coding DNA: TGCAGTGCTAGCCCGGTCGCGTCATCCCGTACCGAGACCCAGTACTTC.

Many counts were recorded for this clonotype. The chain links TRBV29-1 to TRBJ2-2; D ambiguous. Germline assignment: CDR1 SQVTM and CDR2 ANQGSEA. Between the trimmed V and J ends, which lost 1 base and 1 base, there was a span of 13 bases. This CDR3 spans 16 amino acids. CDR3 nucleotide sequence: TGCAGCGTTGAAGTCCCCGGAGTCGGGAACACCGGGGAGCTGTTTTTT. Protein sequence: CSVEVPGVGNTGELFF.

This clonotype was seen repeatedly, ten times or more. This sequence joins TRBV7-2 and TRBJ2-4, with 8 bases aligning to TRBD1. The length of the CDR3 is 14 residues. Germline loops: CDR1 SGHTA, CDR2 FQGNSA. The junction had 4 bases not matched to a gene; V was cut back by 2 bases and J by 7 bases. The CDR3 bases are TGTGCCAGCAGCTTATCCAGGGGGCGGAACATTCAGTACTTC. Its protein is CASSLSRGRNIQYF.

This clonotype was observed a few times. This chain joins TRBV14 and TRBJ2-2, with D unclear. CDR1 is SGHDN and CDR2 is FVKESK in the germline V gene. Trimming took off 5 bases at V and 7 bases at J, with 8 bases between the two ends. This CDR3 is 12 amino acids long. For the CDR3, the DNA is TGTGCCAGCAGCACTGTAGTCGGGGAGCTGTTTTTT. Its protein product is CASSTVVGELFF.

Concerning this clonotype itself: It may be a read error: a sequence one base away is much more abundant. The chain combines TRBV12-3 or TRBV12-4 with TRBJ2-3; 15 bases line up with TRBD2. The CDR3 length is 17 residues. CDR3 residues: CASRGLAGGSSTDTQNF. CDR3 in DNA: TGTGCCAGCAGGGGACTAGCGGGAGGTTCTAGCACAGATACGCAGAATTTT.

This clonotype was found a few times. This chain connects TRBV5-6 to TRBJ2-7; D gene uncertain. The V end lost 4 bases, the J end lost 4 bases, and 15 bases lay between the germline ends. The CDR3 covers 14 residues. Germline CDR1 is SGHDT and CDR2 is YYEEEE. Written as DNA, the CDR3 is TGTGCCAGCAGCCCAGGCGACCCTCTTTACGAGCAGTACTTC. It specifies CASSPGDPLYEQYF.

In this sample, this clonotype turned up many times. This rearrangement joins TRBV9 to TRBJ1-1, with D unclear. The ends were cut back, 0 bases at V and 0 bases at J, with 15 bases in the middle. CDR3 length equals 17 residues. The V gene's germline CDR1 is SGDLS and CDR2 YYNGEE. For the CDR3, the DNA is TGTGCCAGCAGCGTAGACCCCCTCGGCGGTATGAACACTGAAGCTTTCTTT. Translation gives CASSVDPLGGMNTEAFF.

This clonotype was counted only a few times. V usage is TRBV24-1 and J usage is TRBJ1-5, with a tentative D call TRBD1 (5 bases). There are 14 residues in the CDR3. The V gene lost 4 bases and the J gene lost 1 base, with 7 bases spanning the gap. The germline CDR1 and CDR2 sequences are KGHDR and SFDVKD. The CDR3 nucleotides are TGTGCCACCAGTGAAGGGGACAGCAATCAGCCCCAGCATTTT. Translating gives CATSEGDSNQPQHF.

The chain couples TRBV24-1 to TRBJ2-5; 12 bases match TRBD2. The V and J ends lost 6 bases and 4 bases, in that order; junction bases with no gene match: 2. Germline V lookup: CDR1 KGHDR, CDR2 SFDVKD. This CDR3 is 14 amino acids long. The CDR3, as DNA: TGTGCCACCAGTCTAGCGGGAGGGAGAGAGACCCAGTACTTC. Residues: CATSLAGGRETQYF.

The chain joins TRBV6-1 to TRBJ2-7; D possibly corresponds to TRBD1 (6 bases). Trimming left V 6 bases short and J 1 base short, with 13 bases between. CDR3 length: 14 residues. CDR1 and CDR2 from the germline V gene are MNHNS and SASEGT. The CDR3 reads CASRGRGLSYEQYF. CDR3 nucleotides: TGTGCCAGCAGGGGAAGGGGGTTGTCCTACGAGCAGTACTTC.

This clonotype appeared many times. This chain links TRBV20-1 with TRBJ1-1; no definite D call. The CDR3 length is 14 residues. The germline V and J ends were trimmed by 3 bases and 3 bases, with 14 bases remaining between them. CDR1 and CDR2 (germline): DFQATT, SNEGSKA (reference sequence). Here the CDR3 reads CSASSLVGHTEAFF. The CDR3 coding sequence is TGCAGTGCTAGTTCTCTGGTTGGGCACACTGAAGCTTTCTTT.

V gene TRBV18 combines with J gene TRBJ1-1; no firm D call. Trimming took off 2 bases at V and 5 bases at J, with 9 bases between the two ends. Germline values: CDR1 KGHSH, CDR2 LQKENI. The CDR3 covers 13 residues. The CDR3 sequence is CASSPSSRTEAFF. The DNA for the CDR3 is TGTGCCAGCTCACCATCTTCTCGGACTGAAGCTTTCTTT.

The chain joins TRBV12-3 or TRBV12-4 to TRBJ1-2, with TRBD1 identical over 7 bases. J was trimmed by 7 bases and V by 5 bases; bases with no gene match: 1. CDR3 length: 11 amino acids. The CDR3, as DNA: TGTGCCAGCAGTACAGGGGCTGGCTACACCTTC. Amino acid sequence: CASSTGAGYTF.

This clonotype was picked up a small number of times. This sequence joins TRBV6-5 and TRBJ1-3, with 7 bases aligning to TRBD1. Germline CDR1 reads MNHEY; CDR2 reads SVGAGI. After removal of 0 bases from V and 4 bases from J, the junction contained 6 bases not matched to a gene. The length of the CDR3 is 16 residues. The CDR3 nucleotides read TGTGCCAGCAGTTACTCCTTGACAGGGACCGGAAACACCATATATTTT. Encoded protein: CASSYSLTGTGNTIYF.

This clonotype has just a few counts. The chain links TRBV20-1 to TRBJ2-7; D is uncertain. V was pared by 0 bases and J by 7 bases, with 19 bases between. Per germline, CDR1 DFQATT and CDR2 SNEGSKA (reference sequence). This CDR3 contains 15 residues. CDR3 amino acids: CSARDDLGSLTEQYF. CDR3 in DNA: TGCAGTGCTAGAGACGACTTGGGAAGCCTTACGGAGCAGTACTTC.

This clonotype was seen many times. The chain is built from TRBV20-1 and TRBJ2-1; 13 nucleotides match TRBD2. V lost 3 bases and J lost 10; bases outside the gene matches: 6. CDR1 is DFQATT, CDR2 SNEGSKA, per germline (reference sequence). There are 14 residues in the CDR3. The CDR3 DNA sequence: TGCAGTGCTAGCCGGACTAGCGGGAGAGGGGAGCAGTTCTTC. Protein product: CSASRTSGRGEQFF.